This TCR beta chain was found in a study of breast tumors, draining lymph nodes, adjacent tissues. TCRdb reprocessed the multiplex PCR reads with MiXCR, giving one entry per CDR3 protein. The profile shows hundreds of thousands of distinct CDR3 sequences, about 30% of them singletons. Points from the study as a whole: Most tumor T cells seemingly derive from lymph node, then expand in tumor. Tumor T cell lymph node origin was a supported hypothesis, not proven. Tumors had less TCR diversity than lymph nodes, more than nontumor tissue. Luminal-like breast cancer showed significantly greater tumor-nontumor repertoire similarity than basal-like breast cancer did.

As for this clonotype: What it recognizes is unknown. The junction differs from germline at one of its ends, possibly a read error.

In germline, CDR1 is SGHNT, CDR2 YENEEA. The CDR3 length is 14 residues. Breast cancer patients provided tissue from their axillary draining lymph nodes. Source material: axillary lymph node tissue. This rearrangement joins TRBV11-3 to TRBJ2-5, with D perhaps matching TRBD2 (6 bases). The sequence was obtained from a female donor with breast cancer. Some clones in this sample may be carry-over from other donors' samples. CDR3 amino acids: CASSRRTIQETQYF. CDR3 in DNA: TGTGCTAGCAGCCGACGGACTATCCAAGAGACCCAGTACTTC.